Shown below are 5 T cell receptor beta chains from a single sample sequenced in a study of T cell repertoires in cytomegalovirus infection. MiXCR was run by TCRdb on the reads, yielding one entry per CDR3 protein. The sample yields 300,000 to 400,000 distinct CDR3 sequences, roughly 28% seen once. No antigen has been assigned to these receptors. Sample: cultured PBMCs, taken from culture after CMV antigen stimulation. These receptors were obtained from a human donor in good health (CMV status not recorded). Some clones in this sample may be carry-over from other donors' samples.

This clonotype was detected ten times or more. The gene calls are TRBV7-2 and TRBJ2-5; 7 bases are shared with TRBD2. The CDR3 loop spans 16 amino acids. Trimming took 5 bases from V and 7 from J; bases not matched to a gene: 16. Germline V gene sequence: CDR1 SGHTA, CDR2 FQGNSA. The CDR3 DNA sequence: TGTGCCAGCAGCCCGCTGGCCAGCGGGGTGGAGAGGACCCAGTACTTC. This gives the protein CASSPLASGVERTQYF.

This clonotype was found a few times. V usage is TRBV29-1 and J usage is TRBJ2-1; TRBD2 matches at 9 bases. Trimming removed 1 base from V and 5 bases from J; junction bases left unmatched: 9. Germline V gene lookup returns CDR1 SQVTM and CDR2 ANQGSEA. This CDR3 has 16 residues. The CDR3 protein is CSVEVMRLAGNNEQFF. Here the CDR3 DNA reads TGCAGCGTTGAAGTAATGCGGCTAGCGGGGAACAATGAGCAGTTCTTC.

The gene calls are TRBV12-5 and TRBJ2-3; D gene unclear. Trimming pared 2 bases from V and 0 bases from J, leaving 6 bases between. The germline CDR1 and CDR2 sequences are LGHNT and FRNRAP. This CDR3 has 14 amino acids. The CDR3 DNA reads TGTGCTAGTGGTTTGATAGCTAGCACAGATACGCAGTATTTT. Residues: CASGLIASTDTQYF.

This clonotype was picked up many times. This chain joins TRBV7-4 and TRBJ2-1; D call uncertain. V was shortened by 5 bases and J by 3 bases, with 17 bases between the two germline ends. The germline V gene encodes CDR1 SGHVT and CDR2 SQSDAQ. The CDR3 has 16 amino acids. The CDR3 reads CASSLAGLVFYNEQFF. The CDR3 DNA reads TGTGCCAGCAGCCTTGCAGGCCTAGTCTTCTACAATGAGCAGTTCTTC. The complete variable domain, with remaining parts taken from reference TRBV7-4 and TRBJ2-1, reads GAGVSQSPRYKVAKRGRDVALRCDSISGHVTLYWYRQTLGQGSEVLTYSQSDAQRDKSGRPSGRFSAERPERSVSTLKIQRTEQGDSAVYLCASSLAGLVFYNEQFFGPGTRLTVL.

The chain links TRBV6-1 to TRBJ1-1; no firm D call. The germline V and J ends were trimmed by 2 bases and 5 bases, with 15 bases remaining between them. Germline CDR1 MNHNS, CDR2 SASEGT. The CDR3 is 15 amino acids. CDR3 DNA: TGTGCCAGCAGTGAAATGTCTGGTATCCTAACTGAAGCTTTCTTT. This codes for CASSEMSGILTEAFF.